Included here is one TCR beta chain sequence, with context. The antigen is unknown. This sample is drawn from a study of cytomegalovirus exposure and HLA in healthy donors. The study's findings and limits: Cytomegalovirus-associated TCR beta chains were listed, numbering 150 to 200. Analysis was carried out at a later point, and it linked a missense DCLRE1C variant to TCR beta V- and J-gene trimming.

CDR3 length: 13 residues. The germline gives CDR1 LNHDA, CDR2 SQIVND (reference sequence). The V gene lost 5 bases and the J gene lost 2 bases, with 9 bases spanning the gap. Primers included in the PCR were 60 Vbeta and 13 Jbeta primers. The method was immunoSEQ multiplex PCR; TCRdb's version includes in-frame clones alone and lacks a portion of them. Here the sample spans under 140,000 clones, 76% being singletons. This TCR came from a young man in good health and CMV-seropositive. The V gene is TRBV19, the J gene TRBJ1-1; no clear D. Material: PBMCs. CDR3 bases: TGTGCCAGTAGTGAGGGATTCAACACTGAAGCTTTCTTT. Protein sequence: CASSEGFNTEAFF.